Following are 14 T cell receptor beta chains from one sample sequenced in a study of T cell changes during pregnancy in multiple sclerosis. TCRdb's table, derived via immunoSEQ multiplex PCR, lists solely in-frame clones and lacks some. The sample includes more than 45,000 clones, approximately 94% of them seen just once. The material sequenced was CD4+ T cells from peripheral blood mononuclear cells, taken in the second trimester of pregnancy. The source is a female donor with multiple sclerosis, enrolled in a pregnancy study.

Written as DNA, the CDR3 is TGTGCCAGCAGTTACTCTAGGGACAACTCCTACGAGCAGTACTTC. Protein sequence: CASSYSRDNSYEQYF. The chain is built from TRBV6-5 and TRBJ2-7; D possibly corresponds to TRBD1 (6 bases). Germline V CDR1 and CDR2: MNHEY, SVGAGI. The CDR3 extends over 15 amino acids. V was pared by 0 bases and J by 0 bases, with 9 bases between.

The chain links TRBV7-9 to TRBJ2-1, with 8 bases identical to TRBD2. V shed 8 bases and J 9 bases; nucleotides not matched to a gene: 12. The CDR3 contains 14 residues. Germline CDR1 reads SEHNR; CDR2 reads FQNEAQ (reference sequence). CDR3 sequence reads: CASRLSGGLSEQFF. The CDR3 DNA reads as TGTGCCAGCCGGCTAAGCGGGGGATTAAGTGAGCAGTTCTTC.

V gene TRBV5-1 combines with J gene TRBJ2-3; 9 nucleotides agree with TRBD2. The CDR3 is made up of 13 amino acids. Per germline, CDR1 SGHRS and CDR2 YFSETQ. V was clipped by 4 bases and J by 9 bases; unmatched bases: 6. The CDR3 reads CASSPTSGGTQYF. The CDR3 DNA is TGCGCCAGCAGCCCAACGAGCGGGGGGACGCAGTATTTT. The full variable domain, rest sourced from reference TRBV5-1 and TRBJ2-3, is KAGVTQTPRYLIKTRGQQVTLSCSPISGHRSVSWYQQTPGQGLQFLFEYFSETQRNKGNFPGRFSGRQFSNSRSEMNVSTLELGDSALYLCASSPTSGGTQYFGPGTRLTVL.

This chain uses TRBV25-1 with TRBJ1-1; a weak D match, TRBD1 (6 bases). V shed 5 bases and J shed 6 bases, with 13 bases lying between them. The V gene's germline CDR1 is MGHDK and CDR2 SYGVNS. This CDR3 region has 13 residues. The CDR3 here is CASSWGGAAEAFF. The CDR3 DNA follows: TGTGCCAGCAGTTGGGGGGGGGCGGCTGAAGCTTTCTTT.

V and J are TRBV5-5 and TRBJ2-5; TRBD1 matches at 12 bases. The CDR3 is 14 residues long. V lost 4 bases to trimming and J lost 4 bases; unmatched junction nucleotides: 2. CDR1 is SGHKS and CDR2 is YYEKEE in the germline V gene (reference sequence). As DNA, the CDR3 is TGTGCCAGCAGCGGGACAGGGGGCGGAGAGACCCAGTACTTC. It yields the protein CASSGTGGGETQYF.

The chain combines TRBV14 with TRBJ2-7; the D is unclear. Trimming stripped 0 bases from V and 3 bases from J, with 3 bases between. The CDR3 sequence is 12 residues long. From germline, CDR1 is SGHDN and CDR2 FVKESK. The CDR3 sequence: CASSQDHYEQYF. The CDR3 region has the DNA TGTGCCAGCAGCCAAGACCACTACGAGCAGTACTTC.

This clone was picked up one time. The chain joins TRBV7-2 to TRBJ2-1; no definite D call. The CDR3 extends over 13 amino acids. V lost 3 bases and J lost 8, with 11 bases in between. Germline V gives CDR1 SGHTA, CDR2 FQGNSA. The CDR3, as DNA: TGTGCCAGCAGCTTGGTACGGTACTATGAGCAGTTCTTC. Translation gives CASSLVRYYEQFF.

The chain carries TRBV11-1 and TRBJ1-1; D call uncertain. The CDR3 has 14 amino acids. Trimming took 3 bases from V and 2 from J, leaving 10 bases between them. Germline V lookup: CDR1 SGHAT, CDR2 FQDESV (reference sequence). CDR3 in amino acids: CASSLRAANTEAFF. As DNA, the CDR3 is TGTGCCAGCAGCTTGCGAGCGGCCAACACTGAAGCTTTCTTT.

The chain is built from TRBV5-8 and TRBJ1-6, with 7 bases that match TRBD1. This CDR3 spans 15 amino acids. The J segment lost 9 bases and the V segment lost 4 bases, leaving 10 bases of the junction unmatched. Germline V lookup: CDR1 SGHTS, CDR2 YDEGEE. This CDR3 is CASSRLPGQSSPLHF. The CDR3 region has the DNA TGTGCCAGCAGCCGCTTACCGGGACAGAGTTCACCCCTCCACTTT.

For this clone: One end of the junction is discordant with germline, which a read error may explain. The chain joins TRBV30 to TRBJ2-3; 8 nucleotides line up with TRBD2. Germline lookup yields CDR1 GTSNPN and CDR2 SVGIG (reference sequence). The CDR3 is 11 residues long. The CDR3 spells CAWNTGGIRGF. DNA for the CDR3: TGTGCCTGGAATACGGGGGGGATAAGGGGTTTT.

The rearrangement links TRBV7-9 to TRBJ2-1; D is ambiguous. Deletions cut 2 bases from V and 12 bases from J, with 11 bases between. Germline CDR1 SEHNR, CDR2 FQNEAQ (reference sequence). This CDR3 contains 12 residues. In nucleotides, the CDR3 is TGTGCCAGCAGCTTATTTCTCGGGTGGCAGTTCTTC. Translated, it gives CASSLFLGWQFF.

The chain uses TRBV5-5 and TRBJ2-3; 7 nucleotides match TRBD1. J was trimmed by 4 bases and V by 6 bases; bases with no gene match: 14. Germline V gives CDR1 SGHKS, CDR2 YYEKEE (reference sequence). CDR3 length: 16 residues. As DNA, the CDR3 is TGTGCCAGCACCCCTTACAGGGGAATTGAGTCAGATACGCAGTATTTT. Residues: CASTPYRGIESDTQYF.

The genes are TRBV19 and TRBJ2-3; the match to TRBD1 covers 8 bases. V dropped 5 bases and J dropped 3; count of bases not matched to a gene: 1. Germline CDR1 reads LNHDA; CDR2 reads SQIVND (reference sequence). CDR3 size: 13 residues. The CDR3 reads CASSDRGTDTQYF. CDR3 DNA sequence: TGTGCCAGTAGTGACAGGGGAACAGATACGCAGTATTTT.

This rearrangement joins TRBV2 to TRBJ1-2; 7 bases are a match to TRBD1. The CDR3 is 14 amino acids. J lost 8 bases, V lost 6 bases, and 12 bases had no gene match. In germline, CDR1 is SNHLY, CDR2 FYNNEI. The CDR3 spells CASSLKDRVGGYTF. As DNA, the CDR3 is TGTGCCAGCAGCCTCAAAGACAGGGTGGGGGGCTACACCTTC.